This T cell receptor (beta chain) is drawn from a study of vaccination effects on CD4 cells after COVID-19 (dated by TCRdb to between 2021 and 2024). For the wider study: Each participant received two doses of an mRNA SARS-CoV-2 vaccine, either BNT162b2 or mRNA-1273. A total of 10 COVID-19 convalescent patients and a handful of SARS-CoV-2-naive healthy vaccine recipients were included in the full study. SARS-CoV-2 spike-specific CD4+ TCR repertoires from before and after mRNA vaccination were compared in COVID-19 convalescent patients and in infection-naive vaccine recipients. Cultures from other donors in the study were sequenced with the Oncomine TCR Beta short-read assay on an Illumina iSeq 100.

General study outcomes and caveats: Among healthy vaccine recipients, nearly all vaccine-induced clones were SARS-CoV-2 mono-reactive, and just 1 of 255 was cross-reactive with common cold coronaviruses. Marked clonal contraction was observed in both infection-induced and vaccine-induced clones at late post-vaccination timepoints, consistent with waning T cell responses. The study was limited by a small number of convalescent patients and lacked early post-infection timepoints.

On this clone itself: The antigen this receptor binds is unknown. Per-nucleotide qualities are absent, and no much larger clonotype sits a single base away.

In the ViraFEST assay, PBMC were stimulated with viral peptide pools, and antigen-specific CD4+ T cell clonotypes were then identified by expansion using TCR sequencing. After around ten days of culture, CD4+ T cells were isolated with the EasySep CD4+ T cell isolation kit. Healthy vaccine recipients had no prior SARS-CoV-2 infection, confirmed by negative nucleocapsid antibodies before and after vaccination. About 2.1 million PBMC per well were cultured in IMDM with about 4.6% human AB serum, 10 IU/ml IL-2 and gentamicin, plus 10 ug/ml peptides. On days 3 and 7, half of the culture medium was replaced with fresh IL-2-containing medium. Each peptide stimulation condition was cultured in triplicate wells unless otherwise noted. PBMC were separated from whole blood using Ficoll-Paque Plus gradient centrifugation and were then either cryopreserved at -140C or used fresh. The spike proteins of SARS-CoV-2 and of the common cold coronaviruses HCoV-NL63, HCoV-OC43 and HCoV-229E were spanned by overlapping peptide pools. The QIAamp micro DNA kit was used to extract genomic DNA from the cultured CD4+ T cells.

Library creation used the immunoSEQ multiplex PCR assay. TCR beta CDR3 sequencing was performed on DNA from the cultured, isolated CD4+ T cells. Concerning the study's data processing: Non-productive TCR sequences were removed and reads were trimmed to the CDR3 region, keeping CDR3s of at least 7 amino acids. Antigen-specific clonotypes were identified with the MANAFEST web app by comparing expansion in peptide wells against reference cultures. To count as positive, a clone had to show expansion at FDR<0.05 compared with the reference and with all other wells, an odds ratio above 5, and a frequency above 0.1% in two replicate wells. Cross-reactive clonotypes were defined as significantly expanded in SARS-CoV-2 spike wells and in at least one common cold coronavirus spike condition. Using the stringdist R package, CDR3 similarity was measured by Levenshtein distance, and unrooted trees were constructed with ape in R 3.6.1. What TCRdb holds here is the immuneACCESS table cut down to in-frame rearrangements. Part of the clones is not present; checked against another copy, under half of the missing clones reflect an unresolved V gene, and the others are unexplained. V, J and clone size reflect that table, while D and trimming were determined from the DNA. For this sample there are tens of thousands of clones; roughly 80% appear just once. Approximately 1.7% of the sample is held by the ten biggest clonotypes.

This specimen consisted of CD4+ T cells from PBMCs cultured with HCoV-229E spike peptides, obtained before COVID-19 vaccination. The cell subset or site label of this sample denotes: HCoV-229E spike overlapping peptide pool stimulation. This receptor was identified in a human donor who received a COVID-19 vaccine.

Here the CDR3 is given as CASSSAGTLAKNIQYF. Here is the DNA: TGTGCCAGCAGTTCGGCCGGGACTCTAGCCAAAAACATTCAGTACTTC. The sequence is built from TRBV6-5 and TRBJ2-4; a tentative D call is TRBD2 (6 bases match). V was cut back by 4 bases and J by 0 bases, leaving a gap of 13 bases between them. The CDR3, from cysteine to phenylalanine, totals 16 residues. Only CDR3 DNA remains: 48 bases, in frame from the first base. Reading the germline V gene gives CDR1 MNHEY and CDR2 SVGAGI.